This T cell receptor beta chain was captured in a study of cytomegalovirus exposure and HLA in healthy donors. Study outcomes and limitations: CMV serostatus stood as the only immune exposure information on hand.

V shed 3 bases and J shed 7 bases, with 6 bases lying between them. This CDR3 is built from 11 residues. Germline V gene data show CDR1 as SGHTA and CDR2 as FQGNSA. In nominal health when sampled, donors likely had unrecorded immune exposures nonetheless. PCR involved 60 Vbeta and 13 Jbeta primers. The protocol was immunoSEQ multiplex PCR, while the TCRdb copy is restricted to in-frame clones and leaves out a portion. Of more than 80,000 clones detected, roughly 70% appear once; the ten largest clones hold approximately 2.8%. A note on this clone: Its antigen is currently unknown.

Sequencing was done on a sample of PBMCs. The V and J genes are TRBV7-2 and TRBJ1-1; D is ambiguous. The receptor was isolated from a male donor in good health and CMV-seropositive. This CDR3 is CASSLRSEAFF. CDR3 DNA: TGTGCCAGCAGCTTGAGGAGTGAAGCTTTCTTT.